The next 21 T cell receptor beta chains were all read from a single sample in a study of cytomegalovirus exposure and HLA in healthy donors. Vbeta (60) and Jbeta (13) primers were used in the PCR. Here immunoSEQ multiplex PCR was the method, and the copy in TCRdb shows in-frame clones only, minus some. The sample gives about 110,000 clones, about 70% of which show up once; roughly 4.4% is in the top ten. The sequencing sample was made of PBMCs. All receptors derive from a man younger than 40 in good health and CMV-seropositive.

The V call is TRBV28, the J call TRBJ1-5; no reliable D call. This CDR3 has 12 amino acids. V was cut by 6 bases and J by 6 bases, with 9 bases left in between. Germline assignment: CDR1 MDHEN and CDR2 SYDVKM. Here the CDR3 DNA reads TGTGCCAGCAGGACTGGTAGTCAGCCCCAGCATTTT. Amino acid sequence: CASRTGSQPQHF. The whole variable domain, remainder taken from reference TRBV28 and TRBJ1-5, is DVKVTQSSRYLVKRTGEKVFLECVQDMDHENMFWYRQDPGLGLRLIYFSYDVKMKEKGDIPEGYSVSREKKERFSLILESASTNQTSMYLCASRTGSQPQHFGDGTRLSIL.

This clone is a singleton in its sample. The CDR3 region has the DNA TGCGCCAGCAGCTTAGAGGACAGGGCCCCCTACGAGCAGTACTTC. Amino acid sequence: CASSLEDRAPYEQYF. The chain has TRBV5-1 and TRBJ2-7; 8 bases agree with TRBD1. The junction had 6 bases not matched to a gene; V was cut back by 2 bases and J by 2 bases. The germline V gene encodes CDR1 SGHRS and CDR2 YFSETQ. The CDR3 spans 15 residues.

The chain couples TRBV12-2 to TRBJ2-1; the table's D call of TRBD1 was not tested on the DNA. TRBV12-2 is tagged as a pseudogene. This CDR3 comprises 15 residues. The CDR3 coding sequence is TGTGCAAGTCGCTTAGGTTGCAGTTTCTACAATGAGCAGTTCTTC. Translation: CASRLGCSFYNEQFF.

This sequence joins TRBV12-5 and TRBJ2-2; 10 bases map to TRBD2. Trimming cost V 0 bases and J 1 base; bases outside gene matches: 11. Germline CDR1 is LGHNT and CDR2 is FRNRAP. CDR3 length equals 20 residues. The CDR3 is CASGLVRLASGGQNTGELFF. The CDR3 nucleotides read TGTGCTAGTGGTTTGGTACGGCTGGCTAGCGGGGGCCAGAACACCGGGGAGCTGTTTTTT.

The V call is TRBV6-1, the J call TRBJ2-3; 11 bases are shared with TRBD2. The CDR3 runs to 15 residues. Trimming took 6 bases from V and 5 from J; bases not matched to a gene: 7. Germline CDR1 and CDR2: MNHNS and SASEGT. CDR3 in DNA: TGTGCCAGCAGGGTACTAGCGGGGGTACGAGATACGCAGTATTTT. This codes for CASRVLAGVRDTQYF.

The chain combines TRBV28 with TRBJ2-1; tentatively, D is TRBD2 (5 bases). The ends were cut back, 7 bases at V and 0 bases at J, with 16 bases in the middle. CDR1 MDHEN and CDR2 SYDVKM come from the germline V gene. This CDR3 has 16 amino acids. CDR3 DNA sequence: TGTGCCAGCACTCTCAGGAGGTTGAGCTCCTACAATGAGCAGTTCTTC. Translated, it gives CASTLRRLSSYNEQFF.

The rearrangement links TRBV2 to TRBJ2-5; 8 bases map to TRBD1. Germline CDR1 reads SNHLY; CDR2 reads FYNNEI. The V gene end was trimmed by 1 base and the J gene end by 4 bases; junction bases not matched to a gene: 2. This CDR3 is built from 14 residues. CDR3 bases: TGTGCCAGCAGTGAAGGGACAGGGCCAGAGACCCAGTACTTC. Amino acids: CASSEGTGPETQYF.

Comments on this clone: One junction end does not reproduce the germline sequence, and a read error may be involved. The chain uses TRBV5-4 and TRBJ1-2; 10 positions match TRBD1. The CDR3 is 16 residues long. Germline CDR1 reads SGHNT; CDR2 reads YYREEE (reference sequence). The CDR3 nucleotides read TGTGCCAGCAGCTTTGAAGGGGACAGGGGACTCAAAGGCTACCCCTTC. This sequence encodes CASSFEGDRGLKGYPF.

The chain links TRBV15 to TRBJ2-5, with 9 bases matching TRBD2. The V and J ends lost 0 bases and 2 bases, in that order; junction bases with no gene match: 7. From germline, CDR1 is LNHNV and CDR2 YYDKDF (reference sequence). The CDR3 contains 17 residues. The CDR3 coding sequence is TGTGCCACCAGCAGAGATCGCGGGAGGGCAGGACAAGAGACCCAGTACTTC. Encoded protein: CATSRDRGRAGQETQYF.

The chain employs TRBV7-6 and TRBJ2-5, with a tentative D call TRBD2 (5 bases). The CDR3 extends over 15 amino acids. Per the germline V gene, CDR1 is SGHVS and CDR2 is FNYEAQ. The V and J ends lost 2 bases and 3 bases respectively, with 13 bases between them. CDR3 sequence (DNA): TGTGCCAGCAGCTTACTCGGAAGGCGGGAAGAGACCCAGTACTTC. This codes for CASSLLGRREETQYF.

CDR3 sequence (DNA): TGTGCTAGTGGTTTCCGGCCCGGGGAGACCCAGTACTTC. This codes for CASGFRPGETQYF. The rearrangement joins TRBV12-5 to TRBJ2-5; D uncertain. Germline CDR1 reads LGHNT; CDR2 reads FRNRAP. The V and J ends lost 3 bases and 5 bases respectively, with 10 bases between them. CDR3 length equals 13 residues. Full variable domain (remainder filled in from reference TRBV12-5 and TRBJ2-5): DARVTQTPRHKVTEMGQEVTMRCQPILGHNTVFWYRQTMMQGLELLAYFRNRAPLDDSGMPKDRFSAEMPDATLATLKIQPSEPRDSAVYFCASGFRPGETQYFGPGTRLLVL.

This sequence joins TRBV7-9 and TRBJ1-1; unclear D gene. Germline V gene lookup returns CDR1 SEHNR and CDR2 FQNEAQ (reference sequence). With 1 base removed from V and 1 base from J, the gap between germline ends came to 10 bases. The CDR3 sequence is 15 residues long. In DNA, the CDR3 is TGTGCCAGCAGCTTAGATGCAGCGGCGAACACTGAAGCTTTCTTT. Protein product: CASSLDAAANTEAFF.

For this clone: Other DNA variants within this sample encode the same CDR3. This rearrangement joins TRBV19 to TRBJ2-7; 9 bases line up with TRBD1. V trimming: 5 bases; J trimming: 2 bases; junction bases outside the gene matches: 4. This CDR3 region has 14 residues. Looked up from germline, CDR1 is LNHDA and CDR2 is SQIVND (reference sequence). CDR3 nucleotide sequence: TGTGCCAGTAGTCCGGGACAGGGCCCCTACGAGCAGTACTTC. Translating it yields CASSPGQGPYEQYF.

The rearrangement uses TRBV7-3 and TRBJ2-1, with a tentative D call TRBD2 (5 bases). The ends were cut back, 2 bases at V and 3 bases at J, with 8 bases in the middle. This CDR3 has 14 residues. Germline V lookup: CDR1 SGHTA, CDR2 FQGTGA. The CDR3 protein is CASSLGRGYNEQFF. CDR3 sequence (DNA): TGTGCCAGCAGCTTAGGCCGGGGCTACAATGAGCAGTTCTTC. The full variable domain, rest sourced from reference TRBV7-3 and TRBJ2-1, is GAGVSQTPSNKVTEKGKYVELRCDPISGHTALYWYRQSLGQGPEFLIYFQGTGAADDSGLPNDRFFAVRPEGSVSTLKIQRTERGDSAVYLCASSLGRGYNEQFFGPGTRLTVL.

The J gene is TRBJ1-2, the V gene TRBV30; 12 nucleotides align to TRBD1. The V gene's germline CDR1 is GTSNPN and CDR2 SVGIG (reference sequence). This CDR3 is 15 amino acids long. Trimming removed 0 bases from V and 9 bases from J; junction bases left unmatched: 8. The DNA of the CDR3 is TGTGCCTGGAGTGTTTGTGGGACAGGGGGCTGTAGCTACACCTTC. This encodes CAWSVCGTGGCSYTF.

This clone was observed a few times. The CDR3 coding sequence is TGTGCCAGCAGTTTTGATAGGGGGCGTGACACCATATATTTT. Amino acids: CASSFDRGRDTIYF. J is TRBJ1-3 and V is TRBV28; the match to TRBD1 covers 7 bases. Germline values: CDR1 MDHEN, CDR2 SYDVKM. The ends lost 3 bases at V and 8 bases at J; junction bases unmatched: 7. This CDR3 spans 14 amino acids. Full variable domain (outside the CDR3, taken from reference TRBV28 and TRBJ1-3): DVKVTQSSRYLVKRTGEKVFLECVQDMDHENMFWYRQDPGLGLRLIYFSYDVKMKEKGDIPEGYSVSREKKERFSLILESASTNQTSMYLCASSFDRGRDTIYFGEGSWLTVV.

The chain combines TRBV19 with TRBJ1-6, with D uncertain. The CDR3 contains 15 residues. V was pared by 7 bases and J by 9 bases, with 19 bases between. In germline, CDR1 is LNHDA, CDR2 SQIVND (reference sequence). The CDR3 DNA reads TGTGCCAGTAATAGTGGGGTCGGAGGCGGTTCACCCCTCCACTTT. This sequence encodes CASNSGVGGGSPLHF.

The CDR3 sequence: CASSQDRGASSSYEQYF. The DNA of the CDR3 is TGCGCCAGCAGCCAAGACCGCGGGGCCTCAAGCTCCTACGAGCAGTACTTC. The rearrangement links TRBV4-3 to TRBJ2-7, with D possibly being TRBD2 (6 bases). V lost 0 bases to trimming and J lost 0 bases, with 15 bases between them. CDR1 and CDR2 from the germline V gene are LGHNA and YSLEER. This CDR3 has 17 amino acids.

This clone has just one count. Here the CDR3 reads CASSETRGHDNEQFF. CDR3 nucleotides: TGTGCCAGCAGTGAAACGCGGGGCCATGACAATGAGCAGTTCTTC. This chain uses TRBV6-1 with TRBJ2-1; D might be TRBD2 (6 bases). The V end lost 2 bases, the J end lost 5 bases, and 13 bases lay between the germline ends. This CDR3 is 15 amino acids long. Germline V gene sequence: CDR1 MNHNS, CDR2 SASEGT.

V gene TRBV27 combines with J gene TRBJ2-1; TRBD2 agrees at 10 bases. The CDR3 loop spans 17 amino acids. Germline V lookup: CDR1 MNHEY, CDR2 SMNVEV (reference sequence). Unmatched junction bases numbered 12, after V lost 6 bases and J lost 4 bases. For the CDR3, the DNA is TGTGCCAGCAGCCTTGGAAAGCGGGGGGGATCGTACAATGAGCAGTTCTTC. It encodes CASSLGKRGGSYNEQFF.

The chain links TRBV7-3 to TRBJ2-6; 9 positions agree with TRBD1. J gave up 1 base and V 5 bases, and 3 bases lay outside the gene matches. This CDR3 contains 16 residues. Germline V gene data show CDR1 as SGHTA and CDR2 as FQGTGA. CDR3: CASSLTGGSGANVLTF. CDR3 DNA: TGTGCCAGCAGCCTGACAGGGGGATCTGGGGCCAACGTCCTGACTTTC.